This T cell receptor beta chain was profiled in a study of early T cells in non-severe SARS-CoV-2 infection. TCRdb ran MiXCR on the 5' RACE reads and lists one entry per CDR3 protein. The sample lists about 83,000 distinct CDR3 sequences; approximately 13% were seen once. For this clonotype: At one boundary the junction diverges from the germline segment, which might be a read error.

From germline, CDR1 is MNHEY and CDR2 SVGEGT. CDR3 length: 13 residues. This sequence joins TRBV6-2 or TRBV6-3 and TRBJ2-7; D not certain. The sequence was obtained from an adult who was a healthcare worker with PCR-confirmed SARS-CoV-2 infection or an uninfected control (not recorded which). Source material: whole blood. CDR3 in DNA: TGTGCCGCCAGACGCGGCGTCCTCTACGAGCGGTACTTC. Encoded protein: CAARRGVLYERYF.